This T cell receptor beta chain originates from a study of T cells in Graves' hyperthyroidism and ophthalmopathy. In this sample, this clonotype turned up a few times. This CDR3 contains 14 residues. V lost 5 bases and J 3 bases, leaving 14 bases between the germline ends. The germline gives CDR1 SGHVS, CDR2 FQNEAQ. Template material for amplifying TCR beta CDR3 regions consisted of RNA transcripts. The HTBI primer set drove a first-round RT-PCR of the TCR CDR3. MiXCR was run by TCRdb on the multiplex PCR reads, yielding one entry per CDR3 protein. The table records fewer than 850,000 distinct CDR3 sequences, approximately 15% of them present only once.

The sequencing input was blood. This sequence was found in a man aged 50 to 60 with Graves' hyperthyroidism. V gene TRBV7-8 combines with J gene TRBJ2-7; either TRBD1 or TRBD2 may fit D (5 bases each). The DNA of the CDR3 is TGTGCCAGCAGCGACGGGACCAGCCTCTACGAGCAGTACTTC. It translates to CASSDGTSLYEQYF.